The clone carrying this TCR beta chain appeared once. V lost 5 bases and J 0 bases, leaving 12 bases between the germline ends. CDR1 and CDR2 (germline): MGHDK, SYGVNS. The CDR3 extends over 15 amino acids. This sample is drawn from a study of blood T cell repertoires in COVID-19. Study summary: PBMCs, B-cell-depleted T cells, or T cells provided the cDNA or gDNA that made up the material.

Original methodology: Amplification with reference gene primers provided the estimates of nucleated cell counts. The data were produced by immunoSEQ multiplex PCR, yet TCRdb's version contains in-frame clones alone and is incomplete. The V and J calls and clone size come from that table; D and trimming were worked out from the DNA. Here the sample spans around 110,000 clones, roughly 84% being singletons. In Cohort 3, a recovered donor had either two negative PCRs, clearance, or symptom resolution. Sequences were obtained from PBMCs or T cells enriched from blood (not recorded which). This TCR was sampled from a woman aged 25 to 39 who had recovered from COVID-19. This chain joins TRBV25-1 and TRBJ2-3; perhaps TRBD2 as D (5 bases). In nucleotides, the CDR3 is TGTGCCAGCAGTCGGTCTGGCGGGAGCACAGATACGCAGTATTTT. It yields the protein CASSRSGGSTDTQYF.